The sequence of this T cell receptor (beta chain) was determined in a study of Graves' ophthalmopathy and Graves' hyperthyroidism (dated 2018 in TCRdb). General notes on the study: Peripheral blood was collected at initial diagnosis, prior to any treatment. The study used TCR beta repertoire signatures to distinguish Graves' ophthalmopathy from Graves' hyperthyroidism and to predict progression to ophthalmopathy. In more than five hyperthyroidism patients, T-cell repertoires of thyroid tissue and blood were compared. In total, some 130 blood samples were TCR-sequenced: approximately 40 ophthalmopathy, about 75 hyperthyroidism and some 17 hyperthyroidism-to-ophthalmopathy patients. An independent validation cohort was composed of 18 to 20 hyperthyroidism patients and about 17 patients who later progressed from hyperthyroidism to ophthalmopathy. Following sampling, methimazole starting at 30 mg daily was administered to hyperthyroidism patients, and high-dose intravenous methylprednisolone was administered to ophthalmopathy patients. To explore V-J signatures distinguishing ophthalmopathy from hyperthyroidism, a discovery set of 100 or so patients (about 41 ophthalmopathy, 57 stable hyperthyroidism) was enrolled.

To note about this clonotype: Its antigen has not been determined. Base qualities were left out, and no much larger clone turns up one base away.

For repertoire sequencing, TCR beta CDR3 regions were amplified from RNA transcripts. The first round was an RT-PCR using HTBI primers with the Qiagen OneStep RT-PCR kit, and this first round was followed by a second-round multiplex PCR, then size selection and purification. Libraries were sequenced paired-end with 100 bp reads on an Illumina HiSeq2000. The study's own analysis went as follows. SOAPnuke was used to process the reads, removing any read that contained adapters or uncalled bases, had a mean Phred below 15, or lacked an exact match to the constant primer or identifier. COPE v1.2.5 was used to merge the high-quality paired reads. Unique nucleotide sequences were defined as clonotypes and aligned to IMGT TRB V, D and J references using MiTCR v1.1. Analysis was restricted to V-J combinations with a frequency above 0.0001, which covered approximately 99% of repertoires. A TCR clonal expansion and chaos score per V-J combination was defined as the ratio of F50 clonal expansion to chaos observed in the TCRdist matrix. Welch's t-statistics and random forest were used to reduce features to 13 V-J combinations, which were fed into a naive Bayes classifier. The similarity between thyroid and blood repertoires was quantified using the Morisita-Horn index. Using fastp at Q25 and MiXCR, TCRdb reprocessed the public reads and kept productive beta chains. Each entry is one CDR3 protein sequence, shown with its most common DNA and genes. TCRdb's processing, not the authors' own work, is the source of the V and J calls. This sample comprises about 700,000 distinct CDR3 sequences, about 40% of them detected only once. The ten largest account for roughly 3.5% of the sample.

The ophthalmopathy patients had moderately to severely active disease, with a Clinical Activity Score of 3 or higher, a NOSPECS grade of 4 or higher, and a disease duration of less than 3 months. Anyone with other autoimmune diseases, uncontrolled infections, pregnancy or lactation was excluded from the study. Clinical symptoms, serum thyroxine, TRAb, thyroid ultrasound and orbital computed tomography formed the basis of the diagnosis. PBMCs were isolated from 7.5 to 10 ml of fresh peripheral blood by Ficoll-Paque density gradient centrifugation. Total RNA was extracted with Trizol reagent and quality-checked on an Agilent 2100 Bioanalyzer. Paper-wide results and their limitations: In cross-validation, the 13-signature model distinguished ophthalmopathy from stable hyperthyroidism with approximately 88% sensitivity and just under 84% specificity, and in the test set the corresponding values were around 80% and 75%. Most expanded thyroid clonotypes with frequency above 0.001 were also detected in blood, suggesting blood repertoires may reflect the thyroid immune response. No statistical method was used to predetermine the sample size, and group allocation was not hidden from the investigators. In validation, the model predicted ophthalmopathy progression with about 71% sensitivity and roughly 72% specificity; roughly 11 predicted patients were CT-confirmed with GO in a median of around 6 months.

This receptor was taken from an adult man with Graves' ophthalmopathy. The source material was peripheral blood.

The CDR3 region has the sequence CSGGTEGNTF. The DNA is TGCAGCGGGGGGACGGAAGGAAACACCTTC. The sequence links TRBV29-1 to TRBJ1-2; the D segment could be TRBD1, given 5 matching bases. The germline V gene yields SQVTM for CDR1 and ANQGSEA for CDR2. The CDR3, cysteine through phenylalanine, is 10 amino acids long. Only the CDR3 portion is preserved as DNA: 30 bases, with reading frame beginning at the first base. Relative to germline, V is 7 bases shorter and J is 12 bases shorter, with 15 bases between their ends.